This T cell receptor beta chain came from a study of shared clonotypes between healthy human individuals (dated by TCRdb to the early 2020s). Context from the whole study: The cohort comprised a couple of women and a few men aged 18 to 49 years. For each donor, CD4 naive and CD4 memory were each given three plates, CD8 naive was given two plates, and CD8 memory was given one plate. To estimate repertoire size and how much clonotype sharing occurs between individuals, the study deeply sequenced the blood TCR repertoires of five healthy adults. Libraries were prepared and TCR repertoires were sequenced by different laboratories using diverse techniques, in order to increase sequencing depth and limit assay-specific biases. Each donor's leukapheresis produced roughly between roughly 0.85 and 9.5 billion PBMCs.

The CDR1 and CDR2 encoded by the germline V gene are MNHEY and SVGAGI. Cut back by 6 bases and 2 bases, the V and J ends lie 13 bases apart. Counted from cysteine to phenylalanine, this CDR3 has 14 amino acids. This entry keeps only the CDR3 DNA: 42 bases, framed from base 1. The donors were healthy, HIV-negative adults who had no recently reported acute infections or vaccinations. All donors were Caucasian adults living in Nashville, Tennessee, USA. CD4+ T cells were enriched through magnetic negative selection, after which naive cells were positively selected on CD45RA and the remaining negative fraction served as the memory subset. After blood collection by leukapheresis, PBMCs were isolated using Ficoll-Histopaque density gradient centrifugation and then cryopreserved in the vapor phase of liquid nitrogen. Analytical flow cytometry was used to check the purity and quantity of every magnetically sorted T cell population. Genomic DNA was isolated from each sorted fraction and quantified by UV absorbance on a Nanodrop 2000c.

Using the deep immunoSEQ assay, multiplex PCR amplified TCR CDR3 regions from genomic DNA. Extracted genomic DNA from each cell subset was distributed evenly across all wells of several immunoSEQ 96-well plates, and each plate was treated as a replicate. For sorted subsets, approximately 200 ng of genomic DNA, equivalent to around 30,000 T cell genomes, went into each replicate PCR. Purified libraries were measured with a Qubit 3.0 fluorometer, size-checked on a Bioanalyzer 2100, and measured again with the KAPA Library Quantification kit. Each immunoSEQ 96-well plate was sequenced on its own single-read 150-cycle Illumina NextSeq 550 flow cell. Per the original workflow: The immunoSEQ output contained only junctional sequences without quality scores, so filtering could not match that applied to full-length reads. To assign V/J genes and CDR3, sequences were annotated using PyIR, a Python wrapper for IgBLAST v1.9, with IMGT germline references. Reads with weak V/J assignments (E-value above 1e-6), missing CDR3, stop codons, out-of-frame junctions, or ambiguous translated residues were removed. V3J clonotypes were defined as sequences sharing an identical inferred V gene, J gene, and CDR3 amino acid sequence. The percentage overlap between two repertoires was calculated by dividing the number of shared unique clonotypes by the size of the smaller repertoire. Repertoire richness was assessed with RTK rarefaction, the Chao1 estimator, and Recon v2.1 estimates of unobserved clonotypes. Generation probabilities for all TCRbeta clonotypes obtained by the gDNA method from a handful of donors were computed using OLGA. The immuneACCESS repertoire file appears here via TCRdb, limited to in-frame rearrangements. These files lack a portion of the clones; in checked studies, under half of the deficit traces to unresolved V genes, and the cause of the others is not known. For V, J and clone size, that table is used; D and trimming come from the DNA. The sample contains some 790,000 clones, about two thirds of them found a single time. The ten largest clones take up approximately 2% of the sample.

What the work shows at the level of the full study, not this receptor alone: Based on pairwise subsampling, the degree of clonotype sharing among donors was expected to be affected by sequencing depth. Compared with non-shared clonotypes, the clonotypes found in all four sorted-subset donors had higher generation probabilities. When a handful of donors were compared, the shared fraction of clonotypes was approximately 5% for naive CD4, 3.5% to 4% for naive CD8, 2% to 2.5% for memory CD4, and 0.4% for memory CD8. Rarefaction of sorted-subset datasets indicated incomplete sequencing despite the large sequencing depth. Because the study included only a small number of donors, the genetic and exposure-history diversity represented was limited. Larger estimated clonotype richness was generally found for naive subsets than for memory subsets. Sampling was limited to blood, and TCR repertoires in tissue likely differ from TCR repertoires in blood.

Worth noting for this clone: The antigen it binds to is not known. There are no base qualities to consult, and no much larger clone falls within one base.

The specimen sequenced was memory CD4+ T cells sorted from blood. The sample's cell subset or site label is to be understood as: CD45RA-negative fraction. The V and J segments used are TRBV6-5 and TRBJ1-2; matching of 6 bases hints at TRBD1 as the D gene. The TCR comes from a woman in her thirties in good health. The DNA reads TGTGCCAGCAGCCCGAAAGGACAGAACTATGGCTACACCTTC. Its protein is CASSPKGQNYGYTF.